A single sample gave rise to the 18 T cell receptor beta chains below, sequenced in a study of shared clonotypes between healthy human individuals (dated by TCRdb to the early 2020s). Libraries came from the immunoSEQ multiplex PCR assay. TCRdb's version of the immuneACCESS table is confined to in-frame rearrangements and falls short of the full clone set. An unresolved V gene accounts for under half of the shortfall where checked; the remainder is of unknown origin. The sample contains about 320,000 clones, roughly 84% of them found a single time. The biggest ten clones account for about 17% of the sample. Specimen: memory CD8+ T cells sorted from blood. What this sample's cell subset or site label stands for: CD45RO+ cells pooled with CCR7-negative TemRA cells. These receptors all come from a man aged 18 to 30 in good health.

This rearrangement joins TRBV4-1 to TRBJ2-7, with D possibly TRBD2 on 5 matching bases. Germline V gene data show CDR1 as MGHRA and CDR2 as YSYEKL. V was cut by 0 bases and J by 7 bases, with 13 bases left in between. This CDR3 comprises 14 residues. In DNA form, the CDR3 reads TGCGCCAGCAGCCAAGATCTACTAGGCGCGGAGCAGTACTTC. It specifies CASSQDLLGAEQYF.

This rearrangement joins TRBV6-1 to TRBJ2-3, with D hard to call. This CDR3 has 15 amino acids. Germline V CDR1 and CDR2: MNHNS, SASEGT. Trimming pared 3 bases from V and 0 bases from J, leaving 10 bases between. CDR3 residues: CASSDRLVSTDTQYF. The CDR3 region has the DNA TGTGCCAGCAGTGACAGACTTGTTAGCACAGATACGCAGTATTTT.

This chain uses TRBV4-3 with TRBJ2-7, with D possibly being TRBD1 (6 bases). Trimming stripped 0 bases from V and 1 base from J, with 16 bases between. Germline-derived CDR1 and CDR2 are LGHNA and YSLEER. This CDR3 has 17 amino acids. This CDR3 is CASSQDVTGRTSYEQYF. DNA for the CDR3: TGCGCCAGCAGCCAAGACGTGACAGGTCGAACATCCTACGAGCAGTACTTC.

About this clone itself: This is likely an artifact of a read error, given a far larger clone one base away. The genes are TRBV25-1 and TRBJ1-2; 7 bases agree with TRBD1. Germline values: CDR1 MGHDK, CDR2 SYGVNS. V shed 6 bases, J shed 4 bases, and the junction held 2 bases outside the gene matches. This CDR3 region has 12 residues. The CDR3 DNA reads TGTGCCAGCAGCCGGGACAGCTATGGCTACACCTTC. The encoded protein is CASSRDSYGYTF.

This clone was picked up one time. The chain employs TRBV13 and TRBJ2-7, with TRBD1 matching over 11 bases. CDR1 is PRHDT, CDR2 FYEKMQ, per germline (reference sequence). The CDR3 is made up of 15 amino acids. The ends lost 0 bases at V and 4 bases at J; junction bases unmatched: 2. In DNA, the CDR3 is TGTGCCAGCAGCTTAGGCGGACAGGGGGCTTACGAGCAGTACTTC. Protein: CASSLGGQGAYEQYF. The variable domain in full, completed from reference TRBV13 and TRBJ2-7, reads AAGVIQSPRHLIKEKRETATLKCYPIPRHDTVYWYQQGPGQDPQFLISFYEKMQSDKGSIPDRFSAQQFSDYHSELNMSSLELGDSALYFCASSLGGQGAYEQYFGPGTRLTVT.

V and J are TRBV5-6 and TRBJ2-3; TRBD2 aligns across 11 bases. Germline values: CDR1 SGHDT, CDR2 YYEEEE. This CDR3 has 17 amino acids. V gave up 1 base and J gave up 3 bases; unmatched junction bases: 7. CDR3 nucleotides: TGTGCCAGCAGCTTGCACCCGGGACTAGCGGAGACAGATACGCAGTATTTT. Translating it yields CASSLHPGLAETDTQYF.

V and J are TRBV9 and TRBJ1-6; D is possibly TRBD1 (5 bases). There are 17 residues in the CDR3. Trimming removed 3 bases at V and 9 bases at J, with 22 bases between. CDR1 and CDR2 (germline): SGDLS, YYNGEE. CDR3: CASSGSGVEGSFSPLHF. Here the CDR3 DNA reads TGTGCCAGCAGCGGTAGTGGGGTGGAGGGGAGTTTTTCACCCCTCCACTTT.

This clone was recorded a few times. The chain joins TRBV1 to TRBJ2-2; TRBD2, the D gene given by the table, was not confirmed from the DNA. TRBV1 is a pseudogene. CDR3 length: 17 amino acids. The CDR3 nucleotides are TGCACCAGCAGCCAAGATCGGCGGGGGGGCCTCCCCGGGGAGCTGTTTTTT. It yields the protein CTSSQDRRGGLPGELFF.

In its sample, this clone was seen a few times. The chain combines TRBV7-9 with TRBJ1-1, with TRBD1 matching over 9 bases. This CDR3 is built from 15 residues. Losses at the gene ends were 4 bases for V and 7 bases for J; bases not matched to a gene: 10. Germline lookup yields CDR1 SEHNR and CDR2 FQNEAQ (reference sequence). In DNA form, the CDR3 reads TGTGCCAGCAGCTCCGTCGGACAGGGGCTAGGTGAAGCTTTCTTT. Translating gives CASSSVGQGLGEAFF. The full variable domain, rest sourced from reference TRBV7-9 and TRBJ1-1, is DTGVSQNPRHKITKRGQNVTFRCDPISEHNRLYWYRQTLGQGPEFLTYFQNEAQLEKSRLLSDRFSAERPKGSFSTLEIQRTEQGDSAMYLCASSSVGQGLGEAFFGQGTRLTVV.

This clone was found many times. The chain joins TRBV4-3 to TRBJ1-1; no definite D call. Per germline, CDR1 LGHNA and CDR2 YSLEER. This CDR3 comprises 15 residues. Trimming shortened V by 0 bases and J by 7 bases, and 15 bases separated the two germline ends. CDR3 residues: CASSQDRLQSSEAFF. The CDR3 DNA is TGCGCCAGCAGCCAAGATCGGTTACAGTCAAGTGAAGCTTTCTTT.

The chain combines TRBV28 with TRBJ2-7; 7 bases align to TRBD1. CDR1 and CDR2 (germline): MDHEN, SYDVKM. Germline trimming cut 5 bases from V and 1 base from J; bases unmatched to any gene: 5. CDR3 length: 14 residues. The CDR3, as DNA: TGTGCCAGCAGTAAACAGGGGTCGTCCTACGAGCAGTACTTC. It translates to CASSKQGSSYEQYF.

The chain couples TRBV4-1 to TRBJ2-7; unclear D gene. V was clipped by 3 bases and J by 2 bases, with 14 bases between them. The germline gives CDR1 MGHRA, CDR2 YSYEKL. The CDR3 extends over 15 amino acids. CDR3 sequence reads: CASSQDGSSTYEQYF. The CDR3 DNA is TGCGCCAGCAGCCAGGACGGCAGTTCAACCTACGAGCAGTACTTC.

This clone was counted between two and nine times. The V gene is TRBV7-9, the J gene TRBJ1-2, with D uncertain. CDR3 size: 14 residues. The V gene's germline CDR1 is SEHNR and CDR2 FQNEAQ (reference sequence). Trimming removed 2 bases at V and 3 bases at J, with 10 bases between. Here the CDR3 reads CASSLSEGDYGYTF. CDR3 sequence (DNA): TGTGCCAGCAGCTTAAGTGAGGGTGACTATGGCTACACCTTC.

The chain employs TRBV25-1 and TRBJ2-1; a possible D gene is TRBD2 (6 bases). This CDR3 contains 14 residues. Trimming took off 7 bases at V and 4 bases at J, with 14 bases between the two ends. Germline CDR1 reads MGHDK; CDR2 reads SYGVNS. CDR3 loop: CASTAGGPYNEQFF. In DNA, the CDR3 is TGTGCCAGCACCGCCGGGGGTCCGTACAATGAGCAGTTCTTC.

The chain links TRBV29-1 to TRBJ2-7, with unresolved D. This CDR3 is built from 13 residues. V shed 7 bases and J shed 1 base, with 14 bases lying between them. Germline V CDR1 and CDR2: SQVTM, ANQGSEA. The CDR3 loop reads CSAQIDPSYEQYF. The CDR3 bases are TGCAGCGCACAAATAGACCCGTCCTACGAGCAGTACTTC.

The gene calls are TRBV4-1 and TRBJ2-7, with TRBD2 identical over 8 bases. The CDR3 spans 16 residues. V trimming: 4 bases; J trimming: 4 bases; junction bases outside the gene matches: 12. Germline CDR1 and CDR2: MGHRA and YSYEKL. For the CDR3, the DNA is TGCGCCAGCAGCCCCTTCCCGGGAGGGGGACTTTACGAGCAGTACTTC. This codes for CASSPFPGGGLYEQYF.

The gene calls are TRBV5-6 and TRBJ1-1; maybe TRBD1 (6 bases). V gave up 1 base and J gave up 0 bases, with 13 bases separating them. This CDR3 region has 16 residues. Germline CDR1 is SGHDT and CDR2 is YYEEEE. The CDR3, as DNA: TGTGCCAGCAGCTTGACAGGGTGGGACATGAACACTGAAGCTTTCTTT. Protein product: CASSLTGWDMNTEAFF.

The CDR3, as DNA: TGTGCCAGCAGCGAAAATTTAGAGGGCTACGAGCAGTACTTC. This encodes CASSENLEGYEQYF. This chain uses TRBV7-9 with TRBJ2-7; D is possibly TRBD2 (5 bases). V shed 5 bases and J shed 3 bases, with 14 bases lying between them. The CDR3 has 14 residues. Looked up from germline, CDR1 is SEHNR and CDR2 is FQNEAQ (reference sequence).